This TCR beta chain was identified during a study of cytomegalovirus exposure and HLA in healthy donors. About this clone itself: Its matching antigen is unknown.

Trimming shortened V by 5 bases and J by 1 base, and 11 bases separated the two germline ends. Germline CDR1 SEHNR, CDR2 FQNEAQ (reference sequence). This CDR3 contains 14 residues. In the PCR, 60 Vbeta and 13 Jbeta primers were used. Profiled with immunoSEQ multiplex PCR; TCRdb holds only in-frame clones, not every one. The table lists 180,000 or so clones, with roughly 0.83% in the top ten. Study-level findings and limits: The study carried out a later analysis of TCR beta sequences. It associated around 17,000 of them with specific HLA alleles at a false discovery rate of 0.05. Cytomegalovirus association was listed for around 170 TCR beta chains.

The V gene is TRBV7-9, the J gene TRBJ1-1; D is ambiguous. The clonotype comes from a woman between 18 and 29 years old in good health and CMV-seropositive. The sample comprised PBMCs. The CDR3 here is CASSTSDTNTEAFF. The CDR3 nucleotides read TGTGCCAGCAGCACCAGTGACACGAACACTGAAGCTTTCTTT.